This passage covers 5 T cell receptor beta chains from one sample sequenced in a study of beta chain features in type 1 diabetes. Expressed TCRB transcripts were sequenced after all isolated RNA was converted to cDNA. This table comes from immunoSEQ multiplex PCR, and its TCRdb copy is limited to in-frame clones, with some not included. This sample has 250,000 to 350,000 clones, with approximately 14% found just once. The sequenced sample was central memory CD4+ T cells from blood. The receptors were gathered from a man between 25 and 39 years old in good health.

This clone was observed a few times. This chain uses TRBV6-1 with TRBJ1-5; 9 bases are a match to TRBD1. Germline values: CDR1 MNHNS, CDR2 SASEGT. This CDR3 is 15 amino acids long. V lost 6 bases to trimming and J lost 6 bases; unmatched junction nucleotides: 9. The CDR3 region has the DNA TGTGCCAGCAGGGAACAGGGGGCGGGCGGTCAGCCCCAGCATTTT. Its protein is CASREQGAGGQPQHF.

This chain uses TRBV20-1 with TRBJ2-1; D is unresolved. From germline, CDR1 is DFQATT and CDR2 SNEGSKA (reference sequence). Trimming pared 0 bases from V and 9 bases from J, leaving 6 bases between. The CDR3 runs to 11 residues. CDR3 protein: CSARDWGEQFF. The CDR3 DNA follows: TGCAGTGCTAGAGATTGGGGTGAGCAGTTCTTC.

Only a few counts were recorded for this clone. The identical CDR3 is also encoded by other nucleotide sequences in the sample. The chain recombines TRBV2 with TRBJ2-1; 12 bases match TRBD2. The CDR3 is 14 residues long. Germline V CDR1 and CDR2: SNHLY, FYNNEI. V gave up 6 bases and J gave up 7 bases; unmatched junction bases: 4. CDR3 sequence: CASRRLAGVNEQFF. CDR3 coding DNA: TGTGCCAGCAGAAGACTAGCGGGAGTTAATGAGCAGTTCTTC.

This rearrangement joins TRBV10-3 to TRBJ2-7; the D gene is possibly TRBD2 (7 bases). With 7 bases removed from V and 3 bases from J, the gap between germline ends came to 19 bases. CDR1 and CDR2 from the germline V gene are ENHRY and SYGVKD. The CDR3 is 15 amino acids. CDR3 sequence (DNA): TGTGCCATCAACTCCGGGGGCGGGGGCCGCTACGAGCAGTACTTC. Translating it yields CAINSGGGGRYEQYF.

CDR3 coding DNA: TGTGCCAGCAGCCGTCCCGGGACAGAAAACTATGGCTACACCTTC. Amino acid sequence: CASSRPGTENYGYTF. This chain uses TRBV5-6 with TRBJ1-2; 7 bases match TRBD1. The CDR3 has 15 residues. Germline CDR1 is SGHDT and CDR2 is YYEEEE. V lost 4 bases, J lost 2 bases, and 8 bases stayed unmatched.